One sample yielded the 8 T cell receptor beta chains listed below, sequenced in a study of OX40 agonist ivuxolimab in advanced cancers. This table comes from immunoSEQ multiplex PCR, and its TCRdb copy is limited to in-frame clones, with some not included. Found here are about 41,000 clones, around 87% of them singletons; the top ten hold 3.5% to 4%. Sample: CD4+ or CD8+ T cells sorted from blood, taken in a trial of the OX40 agonist ivuxolimab. These receptors were obtained from an adult with an advanced solid tumor such as melanoma, head and neck, liver or kidney cancer.

With respect to this clone: The junction departs from the called germline gene at one end, perhaps through a read error. V usage is TRBV18 and J usage is TRBJ2-3; D perhaps matches TRBD2 (5 bases). The CDR3 totals 15 residues. Germline CDR1 and CDR2: KGHSH and LQKENI. Written as DNA, the CDR3 is TGTGCCAGCTCACCATATTTGGCGGGCACAGATCCGCAGTATTTT. Encoded protein: CASSPYLAGTDPQYF.

The rearrangement links TRBV9 to TRBJ2-3; 14 bases map to TRBD2. Trimming removed 3 bases from V and 5 bases from J; junction bases left unmatched: 5. There are 16 residues in the CDR3. Germline V gene data show CDR1 as SGDLS and CDR2 as YYNGEE. The CDR3 reads CASSATGTSGRDTQYF. The CDR3 DNA reads TGTGCCAGCAGCGCCACCGGGACTAGCGGGAGAGATACGCAGTATTTT.

The V and J genes are TRBV10-3 and TRBJ2-7; D ambiguous. Germline CDR1 is ENHRY and CDR2 is SYGVKD. The CDR3 totals 11 residues. Trimming removed 6 bases at V and 3 bases at J, with 6 bases between. CDR3 amino acids: CAIRQSYEQYF. CDR3 nucleotide sequence: TGTGCCATCAGACAAAGCTACGAGCAGTACTTC.

The V call is TRBV28, the J call TRBJ2-7, with 10 bases lining up with TRBD1. The CDR3 loop spans 13 amino acids. From germline, CDR1 is MDHEN and CDR2 SYDVKM. Trimming at V came to 8 bases and at J to 5 bases, leaving 6 bases not matched to a gene. The DNA for the CDR3 is TGTGCCAGCCTTCGGGACAGGGGCCACGAGCAGTACTTC. This encodes CASLRDRGHEQYF.

The rearrangement uses TRBV7-2 and TRBJ2-7; D is undetermined. The CDR3 totals 11 residues. V lost 4 bases to trimming and J lost 3 bases, with 4 bases between them. Germline CDR1 and CDR2: SGHTA and FQGNSA. CDR3 nucleotides: TGTGCCAGCAGCTCCGTCTACGAGCAGTACTTC. It specifies CASSSVYEQYF.

V usage is TRBV5-1 and J usage is TRBJ1-1, with unresolved D. CDR3 length: 13 residues. Germline V gene sequence: CDR1 SGHRS, CDR2 YFSETQ. The germline V and J ends were trimmed by 4 bases and 1 base, with 8 bases remaining between them. The CDR3 DNA is TGCGCCAGCAGCATTAGTAGGAACACTGAAGCTTTCTTT. Protein: CASSISRNTEAFF.

The V and J genes are TRBV5-5 and TRBJ2-7; D possibly corresponds to TRBD1 (8 bases). V lost 0 bases and J 2 bases, leaving 24 bases between the germline ends. This CDR3 has 19 amino acids. Germline values: CDR1 SGHKS, CDR2 YYEKEE (reference sequence). As DNA, the CDR3 is TGTGCCAGCAGCTTGGAGGCCCTGGACAGGGAGGGGGCGACCTACGAGCAGTACTTC. It is translated as CASSLEALDREGATYEQYF.

The J gene is TRBJ1-1, the V gene TRBV28, with D maybe TRBD1 (6 bases). Trimming took 2 bases from V and 1 from J, leaving 14 bases between them. Germline V lookup: CDR1 MDHEN, CDR2 SYDVKM. This CDR3 comprises 16 residues. The CDR3 DNA reads as TGTGCCAGCAGTTTAGGGGGGGCAGGGCAGAACACTGAAGCTTTCTTT. Protein sequence: CASSLGGAGQNTEAFF.